This paragraph reports one T cell receptor beta chain. Its antigen remains unidentified. The data belong to a study of cytomegalovirus exposure and HLA in healthy donors. The CDR3 is made up of 14 amino acids. After removal of 0 bases from V and 2 bases from J, the junction contained 1 base not matched to a gene. From germline, CDR1 is SGDLS and CDR2 YYNGEE. Study-level findings and limits: It was confirmed in vitro that a few of the CMV-associated chains were specific for CMV antigens. A later analysis linked a missense variant in DCLRE1C to the trimming of TCR beta V and J genes.

The PCR ran on 60 Vbeta and 13 Jbeta primers. How the authors handled the data: Among the unique TCR beta chains that a later analysis counted, 75 million to 85 million in all, approximately 12 million were shared. TCRdb keeps only in-frame clones here, not all; method: immunoSEQ multiplex PCR. V and J calls and clone size are as listed in that table; D and trimming were resolved from the DNA. The sample lists about 150,000 clones; 77% were seen once. The specimen sequenced was PBMCs. The chain has TRBV9 and TRBJ2-7; the match to TRBD2 covers 8 bases. The receptor's source is a woman between 25 and 40 years old in good health and CMV-seropositive. The CDR3 here is CASSVEAGAYEQYF. CDR3 sequence (DNA): TGTGCCAGCAGCGTAGAAGCGGGAGCCTACGAGCAGTACTTC.